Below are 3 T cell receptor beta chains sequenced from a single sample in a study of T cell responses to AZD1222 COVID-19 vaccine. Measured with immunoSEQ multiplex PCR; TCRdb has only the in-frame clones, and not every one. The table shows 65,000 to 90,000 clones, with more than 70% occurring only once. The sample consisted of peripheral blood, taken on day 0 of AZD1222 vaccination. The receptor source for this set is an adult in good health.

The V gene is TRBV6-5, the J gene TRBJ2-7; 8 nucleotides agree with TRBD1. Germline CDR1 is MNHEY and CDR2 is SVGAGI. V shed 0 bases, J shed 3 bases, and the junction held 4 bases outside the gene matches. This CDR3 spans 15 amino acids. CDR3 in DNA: TGTGCCAGCAGTTACTCGGGGACAGGCCTCTACGAGCAGTACTTC. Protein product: CASSYSGTGLYEQYF.

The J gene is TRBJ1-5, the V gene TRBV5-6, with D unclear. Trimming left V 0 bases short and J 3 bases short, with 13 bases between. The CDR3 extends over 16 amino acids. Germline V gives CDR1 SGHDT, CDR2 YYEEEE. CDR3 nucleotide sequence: TGTGCCAGCAGCTTGGGGCAGACGACGCTCAATCAGCCCCAGCATTTT. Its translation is CASSLGQTTLNQPQHF.

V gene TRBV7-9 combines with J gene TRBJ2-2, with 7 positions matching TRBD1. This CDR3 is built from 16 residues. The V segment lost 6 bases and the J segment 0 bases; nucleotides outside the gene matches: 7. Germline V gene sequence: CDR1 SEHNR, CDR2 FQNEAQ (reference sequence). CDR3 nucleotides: TGTGCCAGCAGTTCCCCGGGGACAGCGAACACCGGGGAGCTGTTTTTT. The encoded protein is CASSSPGTANTGELFF. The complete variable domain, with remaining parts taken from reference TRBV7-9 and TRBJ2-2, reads DTGVSQNPRHKITKRGQNVTFRCDPISEHNRLYWYRQTLGQGPEFLTYFQNEAQLEKSRLLSDRFSAERPKGSFSTLEIQRTEQGDSAMYLCASSSPGTANTGELFFGEGSRLTVL.